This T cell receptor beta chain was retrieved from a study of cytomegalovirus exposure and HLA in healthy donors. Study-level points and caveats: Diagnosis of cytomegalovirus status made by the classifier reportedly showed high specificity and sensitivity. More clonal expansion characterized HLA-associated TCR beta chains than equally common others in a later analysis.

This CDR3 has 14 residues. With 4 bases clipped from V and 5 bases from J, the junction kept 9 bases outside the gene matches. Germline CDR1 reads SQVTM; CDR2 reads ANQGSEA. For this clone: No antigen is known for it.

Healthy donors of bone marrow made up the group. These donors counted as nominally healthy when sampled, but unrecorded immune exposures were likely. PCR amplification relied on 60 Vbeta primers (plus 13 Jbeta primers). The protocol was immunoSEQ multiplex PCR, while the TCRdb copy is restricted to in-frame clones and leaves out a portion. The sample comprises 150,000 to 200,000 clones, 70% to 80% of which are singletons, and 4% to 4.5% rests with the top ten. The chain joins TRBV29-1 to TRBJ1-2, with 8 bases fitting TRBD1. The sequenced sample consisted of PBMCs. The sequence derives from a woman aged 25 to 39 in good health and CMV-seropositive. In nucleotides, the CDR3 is TGCAGCGTTGTCGGGCAGGGGGCGGGGTATGGCTACACCTTC. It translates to CSVVGQGAGYGYTF.